The rows below give T cell receptor beta chains drawn from one sample of a study of blood T cells in healthy people across ages. TCRdb recomputed calls from the 5' RACE reads with MiXCR, one row per CDR3 protein. The sample lists 850,000 to 950,000 distinct CDR3 sequences, around 28% occurring once. Material for sequencing was blood. These receptors all stem from a woman older than 75 in good health. CDR3s include the opening cysteine and the closing phenylalanine or tryptophan. A D gene is named only where the DNA matches it firmly. Only part of the rows carry a size: once, few, many, or a class if the clone is expanded.

TRBV20-1	.	TRBJ2-1	.	TGCAGCCTAGGAAAAGCTCCGCGTTGGGATGAGCAGTTCTTC	CSLGKAPRWDEQFF
TRBV20-1	many	TRBJ2-7	TRBD1	TGCAGTGCTAGAGAACAGGGGGCCTACGAGCAGTACTTC	CSAREQGAYEQYF
TRBV18	few	TRBJ2-3	.	TGTGCCAGCTCACCAATTAACACTCCCCAGGGGACAGATACGCAGTATTTT	CASSPINTPQGTDTQYF
TRBV13	.	TRBJ1-2	.	TGTGCCGGCAGCTTAGAGGGTGAGGAGGGCTACACCTTC	CAGSLEGEEGYTF
TRBV30	many	TRBJ2-5	.	TGTGCCTGGAACGGCTGGAACCAAGAGACCCAGTACTTC	CAWNGWNQETQYF
TRBV12-3/TRBV12-4	few	TRBJ2-5	.	TGTGCCAGCAGTTTAGGGGGTAGCGGGACCCAGTACTTC	CASSLGGSGTQYF
TRBV7-8	few	TRBJ2-5	TRBD2	TGTGCCAGCAGGCTCCCCTTGTCGGGGGGAAGGCAAGAGACCCAGTACTTC	CASRLPLSGGRQETQYF
TRBV7-9	few	TRBJ1-5	TRBD1	TGTGCCACCACGACAGGGGAGGGGGGCAATCAGCCCCAGCATTTT	CATTTGEGGNQPQHF
TRBV7-9	many	TRBJ2-1	TRBD2	TGTGCCAGCAGCGATAAAATACTAGCGGACTTCTCCTACAATGAGCAGTTCTTC	CASSDKILADFSYNEQFF
TRBV28	many	TRBJ2-7	.	TGTGCCAGCAGTTTAGGTACTCCGGCGGTGCAGTACTTC	CASSLGTPAVQYF
TRBV29-1	many	TRBJ1-5	.	TGCAGCGTGGGCTGGGGTGGACAGCCCCAGCATTTT	CSVGWGGQPQHF
TRBV30	few	TRBJ2-3	.	TGTGCCTCTTCCCGGTCCGGGACTGATACGCAGTATTTT	CASSRSGTDTQYF
TRBV6-1	.	TRBJ2-7	TRBD1	TGTGCCAGCACCGAACGGGACAGGTTAGGGTTTGGGCAGTACTTC	CASTERDRLGFGQYF
TRBV5-6	many	TRBJ2-4	.	TGTGCCAGCAGCGACTTGGCGGGACCGAAAAACATTCAGTACTTC	CASSDLAGPKNIQYF
TRBV6-4	.	TRBJ1-5	.	TGTGCCAGCAGTATAACTAGCAATCAGCCCCAGCATTTT	CASSITSNQPQHF
TRBV7-9	many	TRBJ2-1	TRBD2	TGTGCCAGCAAATCCACTAGCGGAGCCTACAATGAGCAGTTCTTC	CASKSTSGAYNEQFF
TRBV27	.	TRBJ2-7	TRBD2	TGTGCCAGCAGCCTTAGGCCGGGACTAGCGGGGGGGCTCTACAATGAGCAGTACTTC	CASSLRPGLAGGLYNEQYF
TRBV6-1	many	TRBJ2-3	.	TGTGCCAGCAGTGAAAACGAGTCGGATACGCAGTATTTT	CASSENESDTQYF
TRBV29-1	many	TRBJ2-5	.	TGCAGCGGGGTAGAGACCCAGTACTTC	CSGVETQYF
TRBV20-1	many	TRBJ2-3	.	TGCAGTGCTAGAAAAAAGGGGGGAAACACAGATACGCAGTATTTT	CSARKKGGNTDTQYF
TRBV7-2	once	TRBJ1-6	.	TGTGCCGGCAGCTTAGCGCTACCGGGATTCGAACCCCTCCACTTT	CAGSLALPGFEPLHF
TRBV19	.	TRBJ1-6	TRBD1	TGTGCCAGTTCGAAAAGGGGTCCGGGACAGGGTCCTTCACCCCTCCACTTT	CASSKRGPGQGPSPLHF
TRBV20-1	.	TRBJ2-5	TRBD2	TGCAGTGCTCCCGGGACTAGCGGGGGGGACTCGGAGACCCAGTACTTC	CSAPGTSGGDSETQYF
TRBV11-2	many	TRBJ2-5	.	TGTGCCAGCAGCTTTAACCAGGGACAAGAGACCCAGTACTTC	CASSFNQGQETQYF
TRBV6-2/TRBV6-3	.	TRBJ2-3	TRBD2	TGTGCCAGCAGCCCCGGGGCGGGAGTCACAGATACGCAGTATTTT	CASSPGAGVTDTQYF
TRBV20-1	.	TRBJ2-2	TRBD2	TGCAGTGCTAGGACTAGCGGGGGGCACGGGGAGCTGTTTTTT	CSARTSGGHGELFF
TRBV5-6	.	TRBJ2-1	TRBD2	TGTGCCAGCAGCCCACCCCAATATTTACTAGCGGGGGGAGGTAATGAGCAGTTCTTC	CASSPPQYLLAGGGNEQFF
TRBV7-6	.	TRBJ2-5	.	TGTGCCAGCAGCTCTTCCCACAGCGAAGAGACCCAGTACTTC	CASSSSHSEETQYF
TRBV20-1	.	TRBJ1-4	.	TGCAGTGCTAGGATGACAGGCAGTGGTGAAAAACTGTTTTTT	CSARMTGSGEKLFF
TRBV11-2	many	TRBJ2-1	TRBD1	TGTGCCAGCAGCTTCAGGGACAGGTCCTCCTACAATGAGCAGTTCTTC	CASSFRDRSSYNEQFF
TRBV20-1	many	TRBJ2-1	TRBD1	TGCAAGATGAGGACAGGGCCCCTCGATGAGCAGTTCTTC	CKMRTGPLDEQFF
TRBV4-1	many	TRBJ1-2	.	TGCGCCAGCAGCCAAGATCGGCAGTATGGCTACACCTTC	CASSQDRQYGYTF
TRBV7-2	.	TRBJ1-2	TRBD1	TGTGCCAGCAGCTTCGCCTGGGACAGTGGCTACACCTTC	CASSFAWDSGYTF
TRBV19	few	TRBJ2-2	.	TGTGCCAGTAGTATAGGTAGGGGTATCGCCGGGGAGCTGTTTTTT	CASSIGRGIAGELFF
TRBV7-8	.	TRBJ1-6	.	TGTGCCAGCAGCCCTGGGGGTGACACAGGACGGAGCAATTCACCCCTCCACTTT	CASSPGGDTGRSNSPLHF
TRBV7-2	many	TRBJ2-6	TRBD1	TGTGCCAGCAGCTTAGCGGGGACAGGGGTGAGCCGCTCTGGGGCCAACGTCCTGACTTTC	CASSLAGTGVSRSGANVLTF
TRBV16	.	TRBJ2-7	TRBD2	TGTGCCAGCAGCAACACTAGCGGGAGACCCTACGAGCAGTACTTC	CASSNTSGRPYEQYF
TRBV7-6	many	TRBJ2-5	.	TGTGCCAGCAGCTTAGTCTTCGGCAGTAAAGAGACCCAGTACTTC	CASSLVFGSKETQYF
TRBV12-3/TRBV12-4	.	TRBJ1-1	.	TGTGCCAGCACCGCGTTTACTGAAGCTTTCTTT	CASTAFTEAFF
TRBV2	.	TRBJ1-3	TRBD1	TGTGCCAGCATTGGGACAGGGGGCACTGGAAACACCATATATTTT	CASIGTGGTGNTIYF
TRBV7-2	many	TRBJ1-1	.	TGTGCCAGCAGCTTAGCGCTGGGGCGCAGGGCTGAAGCTTTCTTT	CASSLALGRRAEAFF
TRBV28	many	TRBJ2-5	.	TGTGCCAGCAGTTTTGGCCGGAGGGGCCAAGAGACCCAGTACTTC	CASSFGRRGQETQYF
TRBV4-3	many	TRBJ2-3	.	TGCGCCAGCAGCCAAGTCTTCCCGGGTCTCCCAAGTCTCACAGATACGCAGTATTTT	CASSQVFPGLPSLTDTQYF
TRBV12-3/TRBV12-4	many	TRBJ1-2	TRBD1	TGTGCCAGCAGTTCTCCCCAGGGGGCAGGGAACTATGGCTACACCTTC	CASSSPQGAGNYGYTF
TRBV6-2/TRBV6-3	.	TRBJ1-1	.	TGTGCCAGCAGCGAACCTTCCGGGTCTGGCGTGGCTTTCTTT	CASSEPSGSGVAFF